This TCR beta chain was sequenced during a study of beta chain features in type 1 diabetes. CDR3 length: 15 residues. Trimming left V 3 bases short and J 0 bases short, with 11 bases between. In germline, CDR1 is SGHNT, CDR2 YYREEE (reference sequence). As every portion of the isolated RNA was reverse transcribed, the sequencing read expressed TCRB transcripts. TCRdb's table, derived via immunoSEQ multiplex PCR, lists solely in-frame clones and lacks some. The table lists 250,000 to 350,000 clones, 12% to 15% of them singletons. This clone appeared many times. Sequences were obtained from central memory CD4+ T cells from blood. This TCR was recovered from a man aged 25-40 years in good health. The chain recombines TRBV5-4 with TRBJ2-3; D unresolved. CDR3 loop: CASSYGGSSTDTQYF. In DNA form, the CDR3 reads TGTGCCAGCAGCTACGGCGGATCTAGCACAGATACGCAGTATTTT.